This TCR beta chain was recovered during a study of OX40 agonist ivuxolimab in advanced cancers. This table comes from immunoSEQ multiplex PCR, and its TCRdb copy is limited to in-frame clones, with some not included. The sample records tens of thousands of clones, more than 85% being singletons. The CDR3 is 17 amino acids. Germline V gives CDR1 SGHTA, CDR2 FQGNSA. The junction had 7 bases not matched to a gene; V was cut back by 1 base and J by 0 bases. The sequence was obtained from an adult with an advanced solid tumor such as melanoma, head and neck, liver or kidney cancer. The V and J genes are TRBV7-2 and TRBJ2-7; TRBD2 matches at 9 bases. The sequencing here drew on CD4+ or CD8+ T cells sorted from blood, taken in a trial of the OX40 agonist ivuxolimab. The CDR3 loop reads CASSLVSSGVFSYEQYF. CDR3 DNA sequence: TGTGCCAGCAGCTTAGTGTCTAGCGGGGTGTTCTCCTACGAGCAGTACTTC.